This T cell receptor beta chain was observed in a study of multiple sclerosis patients with progressive multifocal leukoencephalopathy. As to time point: before natalizumab initiation. Synthetic inline TR CDR3 controls covering all V-J pairings were spiked into each PCR. Here immunoSEQ multiplex PCR was the method, and the copy in TCRdb shows in-frame clones only, minus some. The top ten hold approximately 1.5% of the sample, which has tens of thousands of clones, around 91% seen once. Germline lookup yields CDR1 MNHNY and CDR2 SVGAGI (reference sequence). Trimming pared 6 bases from V and 3 bases from J, leaving 18 bases between. CDR3 length equals 16 residues. With regard to this clone: The antigen is unknown.

Points from the study as a whole: Clones expanded at PML were already present before and during natalizumab. Less diverse TRB repertoires were suggested in most PML patients. It is unclear whether the findings reflect JC virus infection or general immunocompromise.

Sample: PBMCs. The gene calls are TRBV6-6 and TRBJ1-5; a possible D gene is TRBD1 (6 bases). The clonotype comes from a human donor with multiple sclerosis. The CDR3 sequence: CASRENHGQLNQPQHF. DNA of the CDR3: TGTGCCAGCAGGGAGAACCATGGACAGCTCAATCAGCCCCAGCATTTT.